This entry features one TCR beta chain sequence. As yet, its antigen is unknown. Each CDR3 protein is one row after TCRdb ran MiXCR on the RT-PCR reads. The table has a few hundred thousand distinct CDR3 sequences, approximately 15% seen once. Germline CDR1 MNHEY, CDR2 SVGAGI. The CDR3 contains 11 residues. Trimming took off 6 bases at V and 4 bases at J, with 6 bases between the two ends. The data derive from a study of response to subunit inactivated influenza vaccine. Study findings and constraints: Authors suggested that a seasonal influenza vaccination recruits few new T cells each time.

The chain combines TRBV6-5 with TRBJ2-5, with D uncertain. This specimen consisted of PBMCs from blood, obtained roughly 12 days after vaccination. The clonotype was recovered from a man aged 50-59 years who received an inactivated influenza vaccine. CDR3 loop: CASRYAETQYF. As DNA, the CDR3 is TGTGCCAGCAGATACGCAGAGACCCAGTACTTC.